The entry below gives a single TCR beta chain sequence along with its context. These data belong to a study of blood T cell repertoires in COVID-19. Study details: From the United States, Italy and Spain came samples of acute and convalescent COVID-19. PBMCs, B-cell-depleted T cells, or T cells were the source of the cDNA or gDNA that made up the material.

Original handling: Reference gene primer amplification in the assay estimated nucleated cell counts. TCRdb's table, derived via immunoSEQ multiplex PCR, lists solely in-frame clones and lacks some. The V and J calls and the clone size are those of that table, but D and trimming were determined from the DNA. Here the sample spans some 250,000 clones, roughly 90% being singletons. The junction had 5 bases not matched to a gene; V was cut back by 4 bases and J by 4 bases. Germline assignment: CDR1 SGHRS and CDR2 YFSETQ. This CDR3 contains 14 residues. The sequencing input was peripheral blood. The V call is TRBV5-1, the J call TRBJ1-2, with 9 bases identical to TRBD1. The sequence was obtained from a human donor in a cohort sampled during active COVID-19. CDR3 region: CASSPGTGSYGYTF. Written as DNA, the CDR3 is TGCGCCAGCAGCCCGGGGACAGGGAGCTATGGCTACACCTTC.